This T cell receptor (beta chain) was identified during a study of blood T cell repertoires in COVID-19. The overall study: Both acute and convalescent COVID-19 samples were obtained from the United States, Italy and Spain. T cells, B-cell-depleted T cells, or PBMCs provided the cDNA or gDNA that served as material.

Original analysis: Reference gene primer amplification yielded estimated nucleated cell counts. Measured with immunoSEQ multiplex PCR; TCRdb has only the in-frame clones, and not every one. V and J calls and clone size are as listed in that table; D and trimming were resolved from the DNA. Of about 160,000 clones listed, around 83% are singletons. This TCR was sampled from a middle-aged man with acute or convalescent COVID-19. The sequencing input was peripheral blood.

In DNA, the CDR3 is TGTGCCAGTAGCTCCCTACGGGGATCTGAGCAGTTCTTC. Translating gives CASSSLRGSEQFF. The chain is built from TRBV12-3 or TRBV12-4 and TRBJ2-1; D possibly corresponds to TRBD2 (5 bases). The CDR3 extends over 13 amino acids. Trimming removed 9 bases from V and 9 bases from J, with 18 bases in between.